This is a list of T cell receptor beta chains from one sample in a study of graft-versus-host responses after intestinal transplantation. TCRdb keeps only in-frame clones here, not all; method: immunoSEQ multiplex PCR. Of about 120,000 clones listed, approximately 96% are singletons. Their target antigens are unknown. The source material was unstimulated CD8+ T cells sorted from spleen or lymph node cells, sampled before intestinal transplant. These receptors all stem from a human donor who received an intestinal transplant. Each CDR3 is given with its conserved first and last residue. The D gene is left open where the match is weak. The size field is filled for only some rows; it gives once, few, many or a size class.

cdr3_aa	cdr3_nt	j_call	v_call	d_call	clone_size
CASSSDFSYEQYF	TGTGCCAGCAGCTCGGACTTCTCCTACGAGCAGTACTTC	TRBJ2-7	TRBV7-9	NA	NA
CAIGHYTGVGYTF	TGTGCCATCGGACACTACACAGGGGTAGGCTACACCTTC	TRBJ1-2	TRBV25-1	TRBD1	NA
CASSQDPWGLAGRQVWQYF	TGCGCCAGCAGCCAAGATCCTTGGGGACTAGCGGGACGACAGGTCTGGCAGTACTTC	TRBJ2-7	TRBV4-1	TRBD2	NA
CASSQFSGGRETQYF	TGCGCCAGCAGCCAATTCTCAGGGGGCCGGGAGACCCAGTACTTC	TRBJ2-5	TRBV4-3	TRBD1	NA
CATTGGYGPLHF	TGTGCCACCACAGGGGGTTATGGACCCCTCCACTTT	TRBJ1-6	TRBV28	TRBD1	NA
CASRTPDGTQYF	TGTGCCAGCAGGACCCCGGATGGAACCCAGTACTTC	TRBJ2-5	TRBV2	NA	NA
CASRSTGGLYNEQFF	TGTGCCAGCAGATCAACAGGGGGCCTCTACAATGAGCAGTTCTTC	TRBJ2-1	TRBV28	TRBD1	NA
CASSSGRGHTQSYEQYF	TGTGCCAGCAGCTCCGGTAGGGGACACACACAATCCTACGAGCAGTACTTC	TRBJ2-7	TRBV9	NA	NA
CSVHPRETEAFF	TGCAGCGTTCACCCTCGAGAGACTGAAGCTTTCTTT	TRBJ1-1	TRBV29-1	NA	NA
CASSIQGFQETQYF	TGTGCCAGTAGTATTCAGGGCTTCCAAGAGACCCAGTACTTC	TRBJ2-5	TRBV19	NA	NA
CATAQGRYEQYF	TGTGCCACCGCACAGGGGAGGTACGAGCAGTACTTC	TRBJ2-7	TRBV6-1	NA	NA
CASSLHATDLQPLNTEAFF	TGTGCCAGCAGTTTACATGCTACAGATCTTCAGCCCCTGAACACTGAAGCTTTCTTT	TRBJ1-1	TRBV27	NA	once
CAGSQDGQGVF	TGTGCCGGCAGCCAAGATGGACAGGGTGTTTTT	TRBJ1-4	TRBV4-2	TRBD1	NA
CASSGVLAGNHNEQFF	TGCGCCAGCAGTGGGGTCTTAGCGGGAAACCACAATGAGCAGTTCTTC	TRBJ2-1	TRBV10-2	TRBD2	NA
CASSQDRFTTNQPQHF	TGCGCCAGCAGCCAAGATAGGTTCACTACCAATCAGCCCCAGCATTTT	TRBJ1-5	TRBV4-3	NA	NA